This T cell receptor beta chain was retrieved from a study of blood T cell repertoires in COVID-19. Study overall: Sites in the United States, Italy and Spain provided acute and convalescent COVID-19 samples. Nucleic acid was either cDNA or gDNA, and it came from T cells, B-cell-depleted T cells, or PBMCs.

This CDR3 is 16 amino acids long. CDR1 is SGHDT, CDR2 YYEEEE, per germline. Trimming removed 0 bases from V and 2 bases from J, with 14 bases in between. Authors' methods: Reference gene primers were amplified, and this amplification served to estimate nucleated cell counts. Here immunoSEQ multiplex PCR was the method, and the copy in TCRdb shows in-frame clones only, minus some. That table is the source of V, J and clone size, and D and trimming were worked out from the DNA. Found here are under 65,000 clones, roughly 80% of them singletons; the top ten hold over 4%. The sequence came from a woman aged 55-69 years with acute or convalescent COVID-19. The genes are TRBV5-6 and TRBJ1-2; D is uncertain. The sample comprised peripheral blood. The CDR3: CASSLDIVEDNYGYTF. The DNA of the CDR3 is TGTGCCAGCAGCTTGGACATCGTGGAGGACAACTATGGCTACACCTTC. The complete variable domain, with remaining parts taken from reference TRBV5-6 and TRBJ1-2, reads DAGVTQSPTHLIKTRGQQVTLRCSPKSGHDTVSWYQQALGQGPQFIFQYYEEEERQRGNFPDRFSGHQFPNYSSELNVNALLLGDSALYLCASSLDIVEDNYGYTFGSGTRLTVV.